The 22 T cell receptor beta chains below were found in one sample sequenced in a study of blood T cell repertoires in COVID-19. Method: immunoSEQ multiplex PCR; TCRdb's copy keeps in-frame clones and lacks some. The sample lists around 110,000 clones, almost 85% seen once, with more than 4% in the top ten. Material: peripheral blood. The receptors here all came from a human donor in a cohort sampled during active COVID-19.

This clone came up once. The rearrangement links TRBV2 to TRBJ2-1; the match to TRBD1 covers 8 bases. This CDR3 is built from 15 residues. V lost 8 bases, J lost 4 bases, and 10 bases stayed unmatched. Germline-derived CDR1 and CDR2 are SNHLY and FYNNEI. This CDR3 reads CASVNSQGAYNEQFF. CDR3 sequence (DNA): TGTGCCAGCGTAAATTCCCAGGGGGCTTACAATGAGCAGTTCTTC.

The chain links TRBV7-2 to TRBJ2-7, with D perhaps matching TRBD2 (5 bases). V lost 1 base and J lost 3, with 7 bases in between. Germline values: CDR1 SGHTA, CDR2 FQGNSA. This CDR3 has 13 residues. The CDR3 loop reads CASSLERDYEQYV. The CDR3 DNA sequence: TGTGCCAGCAGCTTAGAACGGGACTACGAGCAGTACGTC.

The V and J genes are TRBV5-1 and TRBJ2-6, with D unclear. The CDR3 runs 14 residues. V was trimmed by 2 bases and J by 0 bases, leaving 3 bases between them. Per the germline V gene, CDR1 is SGHRS and CDR2 is YFSETQ. CDR3 region: CASSFNSGANVLTF. The CDR3 DNA reads TGCGCCAGCAGCTTTAACTCTGGGGCCAACGTCCTGACTTTC.

The chain joins TRBV28 to TRBJ2-3; possible D gene TRBD1, 5 bases. V was trimmed by 4 bases and J by 3 bases, leaving 11 bases between them. The CDR3 covers 14 residues. Germline CDR1 and CDR2: MDHEN and SYDVKM. Here the CDR3 reads CASSSGHPTDTQYF. CDR3 DNA sequence: TGTGCCAGCAGTTCAGGACATCCTACAGATACGCAGTATTTT.

V and J are TRBV5-1 and TRBJ2-3, with 7 nucleotides matching TRBD1. CDR1 SGHRS and CDR2 YFSETQ come from the germline V gene. V gave up 4 bases and J gave up 3 bases; unmatched junction bases: 5. CDR3 length: 14 amino acids. The CDR3 DNA is TGCGCCAGCAGCACCACAGGGGAGACAGATACGCAGTATTTT. Residues: CASSTTGETDTQYF.

V gene TRBV28 combines with J gene TRBJ2-7, with TRBD1 matching over 10 bases. The V gene's germline CDR1 is MDHEN and CDR2 SYDVKM. The ends lost 3 bases at V and 5 bases at J; junction bases unmatched: 7. CDR3 length: 15 amino acids. The CDR3 DNA follows: TGTGCCAGCAGTTTTTTGGGACAGGGGTCCCACGAGCAGTACTTC. Its translation is CASSFLGQGSHEQYF.

J is TRBJ1-5 and V is TRBV28, with 8 bases fitting TRBD1. V shed 5 bases and J 5 bases; nucleotides not matched to a gene: 5. This CDR3 contains 14 residues. Germline-derived CDR1 and CDR2 are MDHEN and SYDVKM. CDR3 coding DNA: TGTGCCAGCAGTCCCAACAGGGGGGATCAGCCCCAGCATTTT. The encoded protein is CASSPNRGDQPQHF.

This chain connects TRBV5-1 to TRBJ1-2, with 10 nucleotides matching TRBD1. After removal of 4 bases from V and 3 bases from J, the junction contained 6 bases not matched to a gene. Germline V lookup: CDR1 SGHRS, CDR2 YFSETQ. This CDR3 is 15 amino acids long. The CDR3, as DNA: TGCGCCAGCAGCACAGGGACAGGGGATGACTATGGCTACACCTTC. Translation: CASSTGTGDDYGYTF.

The V and J genes are TRBV28 and TRBJ1-2, with no clear D. The CDR3 has 13 residues. V was trimmed by 3 bases and J by 4 bases, leaving 9 bases between them. CDR1 is MDHEN and CDR2 is SYDVKM in the germline V gene. CDR3 amino acids: CASSLGLSYGYTF. DNA of the CDR3: TGTGCCAGCAGTTTGGGCCTTTCCTATGGCTACACCTTC.

The genes are TRBV5-1 and TRBJ2-1; 7 bases agree with TRBD1. The CDR3 has 12 residues. Germline-derived CDR1 and CDR2 are SGHRS and YFSETQ. V was clipped by 4 bases and J by 9 bases; unmatched bases: 4. CDR3 amino acids: CASSTGEIEQFF. DNA for the CDR3: TGCGCCAGCAGCACAGGGGAGATTGAGCAGTTCTTC.

This chain uses TRBV7-9 with TRBJ2-1; TRBD2 matches 7 bases. Germline lookup yields CDR1 SEHNR and CDR2 FQNEAQ (reference sequence). The CDR3 covers 15 residues. With V trimmed by 3 bases and J by 5 bases, 7 bases remained unmatched. As DNA, the CDR3 is TGTGCCAGCAGCTTGGCCGGGACTACCAACAATGAGCAGTTCTTC. This gives the protein CASSLAGTTNNEQFF.

The chain combines TRBV19 with TRBJ2-3; no firm D call. Trimming removed 4 bases from V and 0 bases from J, with 17 bases in between. The CDR3 covers 17 residues. Germline values: CDR1 LNHDA, CDR2 SQIVND (reference sequence). The CDR3 DNA is TGTGCCAGTAGTAATCGTCCCTCGCGATCTAGCACAGATACGCAGTATTTT. The encoded protein is CASSNRPSRSSTDTQYF.

For the CDR3, the DNA is TGCGCCAGCAGGGCTAGCGGGAGTGGTGGCACCGGGGAGCTGTTTTTT. The encoded protein is CASRASGSGGTGELFF. V and J are TRBV5-1 and TRBJ2-2, with 10 bases fitting TRBD2. This CDR3 region has 16 residues. Germline V CDR1 and CDR2: SGHRS, YFSETQ. The ends lost 5 bases at V and 4 bases at J; junction bases unmatched: 8.

The CDR3: CASGNRVDYEKLFF. CDR3 coding DNA: TGTGCCAGCGGAAACAGGGTGGATTATGAAAAACTGTTTTTT. The chain is built from TRBV5-6 and TRBJ1-4; TRBD1 is a possible D gene (6 bases). Germline CDR1 and CDR2: SGHDT and YYEEEE. This CDR3 has 14 residues. V gave up 7 bases and J gave up 6 bases, with 16 bases separating them.

V is TRBV7-2 and J is TRBJ1-1, with D perhaps matching TRBD1 (6 bases). The CDR3 is made up of 16 amino acids. Germline V CDR1 and CDR2: SGHTA, FQGNSA. The V end was cut by 1 base, the J end by 2 bases, with 14 bases between. CDR3 DNA sequence: TGTGCCAGCAGCTTAGATTATTCCAGGGGAAACACTGAAGCTTTCTTT. Translated, it gives CASSLDYSRGNTEAFF. Full variable domain (outside the CDR3, taken from reference TRBV7-2 and TRBJ1-1): GAGVSQSPSNKVTEKGKDVELRCDPISGHTALYWYRQSLGQGLEFLIYFQGNSAPDKSGLPSDRFSAERTGGSVSTLTIQRTQQEDSAVYLCASSLDYSRGNTEAFFGQGTRLTVV.

The genes are TRBV27 and TRBJ2-2, with a tentative D call TRBD2 (5 bases). In germline, CDR1 is MNHEY, CDR2 SMNVEV (reference sequence). This CDR3 contains 19 residues. V was trimmed by 1 base and J by 3 bases, leaving 21 bases between them. The DNA of the CDR3 is TGTGCCAGCAGTTTATATAATAAGTTCGACGGGATATACACCGGGGAGCTGTTTTTT. Protein: CASSLYNKFDGIYTGELFF.

This chain uses TRBV7-2 with TRBJ2-2; no definite D call. Germline values: CDR1 SGHTA, CDR2 FQGNSA. This CDR3 spans 12 amino acids. The V and J ends lost 4 bases and 3 bases respectively, with 3 bases between them. CDR3 sequence (DNA): TGTGCCAGCAGCTCCTACACCGGGGAGCTGTTTTTT. It specifies CASSSYTGELFF.

This sequence joins TRBV9 and TRBJ1-5, with 8 bases fitting TRBD1. J was trimmed by 4 bases and V by 5 bases; bases with no gene match: 8. Germline values: CDR1 SGDLS, CDR2 YYNGEE. CDR3 size: 15 residues. The CDR3 spells CASSPGGAGNQPQHF. In DNA, the CDR3 is TGTGCCAGCAGTCCAGGGGGCGCGGGGAATCAGCCCCAGCATTTT.

In its sample, this clone was seen a few times. The V call is TRBV11-2, the J call TRBJ1-2; a weak D match, TRBD1 (6 bases). Per germline, CDR1 SGHAT and CDR2 FQNNGV. Trimming left V 0 bases short and J 4 bases short, with 15 bases between. This CDR3 is built from 16 residues. CDR3 region: CASSLDNREGGYGYTF. The DNA of the CDR3 is TGTGCCAGCAGCTTAGATAACAGGGAAGGAGGCTATGGCTACACCTTC.

The chain joins TRBV2 to TRBJ2-1; TRBD1 matches at 12 bases. Per the germline V gene, CDR1 is SNHLY and CDR2 is FYNNEI. V was pared by 7 bases and J by 7 bases, with 8 bases of the junction left unmatched. This CDR3 is built from 15 residues. CDR3 residues: CASIRGTGGWNEQFF. CDR3 nucleotide sequence: TGTGCCAGCATTCGCGGGACAGGGGGCTGGAATGAGCAGTTCTTC.

For this clone: Other DNA sequences in this sample translate to the same CDR3. The rearrangement uses TRBV6-6 and TRBJ2-7, with 7 bases aligning to TRBD2. Germline CDR1 is MNHNY and CDR2 is SVGAGI (reference sequence). The CDR3 sequence is 13 residues long. The ends lost 2 bases at V and 4 bases at J; junction bases unmatched: 2. The CDR3 DNA sequence: TGTGCCAGCAGTTACCCGGGAGGTTACGAGCAGTACTTC. As protein: CASSYPGGYEQYF.

The V and J genes are TRBV10-3 and TRBJ2-2, with TRBD1 identical over 7 bases. With V trimmed by 5 bases and J by 6 bases, 9 bases remained unmatched. Germline CDR1 is ENHRY and CDR2 is SYGVKD. This CDR3 comprises 15 residues. As DNA, the CDR3 is TGTGCCATCAGTAGACAGGGTCTTTCATCCGGGGAGCTGTTTTTT. It encodes CAISRQGLSSGELFF.